This T cell receptor beta chain derives from a study of cytomegalovirus exposure and HLA in healthy donors. Study-level background: In terms of ancestry, the Caucasian-associated cluster contained 81% of the approximately 430 genotyped donors. Notes on the study in general: The majority of TCR sequences were rare, yet some public TCRs appeared in many donors.

This CDR3 contains 14 residues. Trimming pared 3 bases from V and 7 bases from J, leaving 13 bases between. The germline gives CDR1 SGHTA, CDR2 FQGNSA. About this clone itself: Its cognate antigen is unknown.

PCR employed 60 Vbeta and 13 Jbeta primers. Repertoires were generated with immunoSEQ multiplex PCR, while TCRdb's copy carries only in-frame clones and drops some. The data hold about 160,000 clones, with approximately 76% observed a single time. The sample consisted of PBMCs. The TCR originated in a man between 60 and 70 years old in good health and CMV-seronegative. The rearrangement links TRBV7-2 to TRBJ2-1; maybe TRBD2 (7 bases). The CDR3 protein is CASSFGGAGNEQFF. The CDR3 nucleotides are TGTGCCAGCAGCTTTGGGGGGGCCGGGAATGAGCAGTTCTTC.